One sample yielded the 3 T cell receptor beta chains listed below, sequenced in a study of blood T cell repertoires in COVID-19 (dated by TCRdb to about 2020). The library relied on the immunoSEQ multiplex PCR assay. The clones in this table, taken by TCRdb from immuneACCESS, are in-frame only. Not every clone is retained; where verified, under half of the shortfall comes from an unresolved V gene, and the cause of the rest is unknown. For this sample the table gives 150,000 to 200,000 clones, of which 80% to 85% were detected only once. Of the sample, about 10% is held by the ten largest clones. Sequencing input: peripheral blood. These receptors all come from a woman over 75 with active or convalescent COVID-19.

As DNA, the CDR3 is TGTGCCAGCTCATTCTGGGACAGGGAAACTACTGGAAACACCATATATTTT. Amino acid sequence: CASSFWDRETTGNTIYF. The V call is TRBV18, the J call TRBJ1-3; 9 bases match TRBD1. Losses at the gene ends were 5 bases for V and 2 bases for J; bases not matched to a gene: 10. Per the germline V gene, CDR1 is KGHSH and CDR2 is LQKENI. The CDR3 totals 17 residues. Variable domain in full (rest from reference TRBV18 and TRBJ1-3): NAGVMQNPRHLVRRRGQEARLRCSPMKGHSHVYWYRQLPEEGLKFMVYLQKENIIDESGMPKERFSAEFPKEGPSILRIQQVVRGDSAAYFCASSFWDRETTGNTIYFGEGSWLTVV.

The chain employs TRBV7-2 and TRBJ2-5, with D possibly matching TRBD1 (6 bases). The CDR3 runs to 13 residues. Germline V gene lookup returns CDR1 SGHTA and CDR2 FQGNSA. V lost 7 bases and J 1 base, leaving 10 bases between the germline ends. In DNA, the CDR3 is TGTGCCAGCACCTACAGGGTCCAAGAGACCCAGTACTTC. Translation gives CASTYRVQETQYF. Filled out from reference TRBV7-2 and TRBJ2-5, the complete variable domain reads GAGVSQSPSNKVTEKGKDVELRCDPISGHTALYWYRQSLGQGLEFLIYFQGNSAPDKSGLPSDRFSAERTGGSVSTLTIQRTQQEDSAVYLCASTYRVQETQYFGPGTRLLVL.

This clone was picked up a small number of times. This chain joins TRBV7-6 and TRBJ1-1, with 8 bases matching TRBD1. Germline lookup yields CDR1 SGHVS and CDR2 FNYEAQ. Trimming at V came to 5 bases and at J to 4 bases, leaving 9 bases not matched to a gene. The CDR3 has 15 residues. CDR3 region: CASSVITGGITEAFF. In nucleotides, the CDR3 is TGTGCCAGCAGCGTTATAACAGGGGGAATCACTGAAGCTTTCTTT.